Listed here is a single T cell receptor (beta chain). These data are taken from a study of CD8+CD57+ T cells in acquired aplastic anemia. Study context: 3.2 ug was the average amount of DNA from sorted CD4+ and CD8+ cells.

This CDR3 region has 15 residues. The V end was cut by 2 bases, the J end by 12 bases, with 23 bases between. CDR1 is SGDLS, CDR2 YYNGEE, per germline. Genomic DNA, serving as template, underwent TCR beta VDJ and CDR3 profiling. TCRdb processed the reads anew with MiXCR; each CDR3 protein has one entry. Among around 400,000 distinct CDR3 sequences listed, about two thirds were seen once. This chain joins TRBV9 and TRBJ1-1; tentatively, D is TRBD1 (5 bases). The sequenced material came from sorted CD4+, CD8+, or CD8+CD57+ T cells (not recorded which) from PBMCs. The sequence was collected from a human donor in good health, serving as a control. The CDR3 reads CASSVSGLLYEQSFF. The CDR3 DNA reads TGTGCCAGCAGCGTGTCGGGACTACTCTACGAGCAGTCTTTCTTT.